The present TCR beta chain was sequenced within a study of blood T cell repertoires in COVID-19. The CDR3 is 15 amino acids. V was shortened by 1 base and J by 2 bases, with 10 bases between the two germline ends. Germline V gene lookup returns CDR1 SEHNR and CDR2 FQNEAQ (reference sequence). Sequencing used immunoSEQ multiplex PCR; TCRdb keeps in-frame clones, though not all of them. Among 300,000 to 450,000 clones, around 89% were seen once, and the ten largest hold 3%. The gene calls are TRBV7-9 and TRBJ2-3; D not certain. Sequencing was carried out using peripheral blood. This clonotype was obtained from a woman aged 25 to 39 with COVID-19, enrolled during active disease. CDR3 in DNA: TGTGCCAGCAGCTTAGGCGGTGCTTACACAGATACGCAGTATTTT. It yields the protein CASSLGGAYTDTQYF.